The present TCR beta chain was sequenced within a study of Graves' ophthalmopathy and Graves' hyperthyroidism. At the level of the study: Before any treatment was given, at initial diagnosis, peripheral blood was collected.

TCR beta CDR3 regions were amplified from RNA transcripts. HTBI primers were employed in first-round RT-PCR, then a second-round multiplex PCR followed. TCRdb analysed the multiplex PCR reads with MiXCR anew, one entry per CDR3 protein. The sample includes a few hundred thousand distinct CDR3 sequences, under 25% of them seen just once. Points from the study as a whole: The blood repertoire also included most expanded thyroid clonotypes above 0.001 frequency.

This clonotype was observed at least ten times. Its antigen remains unknown. Excluded: other autoimmune disease, uncontrolled infection, pregnancy or lactation. Diagnosis relied on clinical symptoms, serum thyroxine, TRAb, thyroid ultrasound and orbital computed tomography. Germline loops: CDR1 MNHEY, CDR2 SVGAGI. Trimming left V 2 bases short and J 2 bases short, with 9 bases between. The CDR3 has 14 amino acids. Specimen: peripheral blood. The V and J genes are TRBV6-5 and TRBJ2-5, with unresolved D. The receptor comes from a woman aged 18-29 years with stable Graves' hyperthyroidism. The CDR3 DNA reads as TGTGCCAGCAGTTACAAGACACCTCAAGAGACCCAGTACTTC. Protein sequence: CASSYKTPQETQYF.